What follows is one T cell receptor (beta chain) and its context. Its antigen is not identified. CDR3 length: 14 residues. The V gene's germline CDR1 is SEHNR and CDR2 FQNEAQ (reference sequence). The sample belongs to a study of OX40 agonist ivuxolimab in advanced cancers. Overall study: Patients in dose escalation had liver, melanoma, kidney or head and neck cancers. Partial responses were recorded for three patients, including one with hepatocellular carcinoma and two with cutaneous melanoma. Study-wide results and caveats: Relative to CD4+ cells, CD8+ T cells on average had more expanded clones.

Blood got drawn at baseline, again on cycle 4 day 1, and then on cycle 7 day 1. Sequencing was performed with immunoSEQ multiplex PCR; in TCRdb, only in-frame clones are kept and a portion is missing. The sample holds some 45,000 clones, 60% to 80% seen once. Sequencing used CD4+ or CD8+ T cells sorted from blood, obtained in a trial of the OX40 agonist ivuxolimab. The receptor's source is an adult with an advanced solid tumor such as melanoma, head and neck, liver or kidney cancer. This chain joins TRBV7-9 and TRBJ2-5, with TRBD1 matching over 8 bases. TRBJ2-7 matches the DNA end more closely, so the J call is doubtful. The DNA for the CDR3 is TGTGCCAGCAGCCAGGGGACAGGCTCCTACGAGCAGTACTTC. Translating gives CASSQGTGSYEQYF.